This TCR beta chain is drawn from a study of Ad26.COV2.S vaccination and SARS-CoV-2 variants (dated by TCRdb to the early 2020s). With respect to the entire study: Donors in the vaccine arm were drawn from COV1001, a phase I-IIa trial of Ad26.COV2.S in healthy adults that was multicentre, randomized, double-blind and placebo-controlled. TCRbeta repertoire sequencing was used to assess the specificity and breadth of SARS-CoV-2-reactive T cell receptors after Ad26.COV2.S vaccination. Trial participants were randomized into five groups of five: low-dose or high-dose Ad26.COV2.S given once or twice, or placebo on both occasions. Throughout the experiments and outcome assessment, investigators stayed blinded to trial group allocation. Dosing of Ad26.COV2.S was intramuscular, at either 5x10^10 or 1x10^11 viral particles, delivered as one shot or as two shots spaced 56 days apart. The TCR-sequenced set comprised approximately 32 samples: about 19 Ad26.COV2.S vaccine recipients, 5 placebo recipients and 8 SARS-CoV-2 convalescent individuals. On the study overall, not on this receptor specifically: Compared with placebo recipients, Ad26.COV2.S recipients showed higher spike-specific TCR breadth (P = 0.0014). Substantial breadth of spike-specific CD8+ and CD4+ T cell responses was reported after vaccination. According to the authors, total T cell responses may have been underestimated by the TCR breadth and depth analyses. The study was not powered to compare responses between vaccine doses or regimens. Non-spike TCR breadth was comparable between vaccine and placebo recipients, consistent with the vaccine containing only spike.

TCRbeta CDR3 regions were sequenced with the immunoSEQ Assay. After extraction, genomic DNA underwent amplification by bias-controlled multiplex PCR, followed by high-throughput sequencing. In the authors' own workflow: To quantify the absolute abundance of every unique TCRbeta CDR3 region, sequences were collapsed and filtered. T cell fraction was estimated by normalization of TCRbeta template counts to usable DNA, with usable DNA being measured through amplification of reference genes present in all nucleated cells. Repertoire TCRs were annotated as SARS-CoV-2-specific by exact matching of V gene, CDR3 amino acid sequence and J gene to a known reactive TCR set. The reference SARS-CoV-2 TCR set came from MIRA and was filtered for enrichment in COVID-19-positive ImmuneCODE repertoires, removing public or cross-reactive TCRs. Using the MIRA antigens, annotated TCRs were further analysed by specific ORF or by position within an ORF. Breadth was defined as the number of annotated unique rearrangements divided by the total number of unique productive rearrangements, and depth was defined as the summed frequency of the annotated unique rearrangements. Group comparisons of TCR breadth used two-sided Wilcoxon rank-sum tests. Not all clones reach the TCRdb copy of this immuneACCESS table, which keeps in-frame sequences only. Checked studies attribute under half of the gap to unresolved V genes and leave the rest unexplained. That table supplies the V and J calls and clone size; D and trimming were determined from the DNA. Recorded for this sample are fewer than 500,000 clones; around nine tenths of them occurred a single time. 12% of the sample is taken by the ten largest.

Based on the germline V gene, the CDR1 and CDR2 sequences are MDHEN and SYDVKM. The V end loses 6 bases and the J end loses 0 bases, and a stretch of 13 bases separates them. From its cysteine to its phenylalanine, the CDR3 spans 15 amino acids. Only the CDR3 part of the read is kept: 45 bases, read in frame from the first base. Taken with the paper, the label for treatment or condition translates to: over 15 received Ad26.COV2.S at low or high dose, single or two shots; 5 received placebo; per-sample allocation not given. Repertoires of vaccine and placebo recipients were sequenced from samples taken on day 63 after the first injection. In Cohort 1b, 20 to 25 adults aged 18-55 years were enrolled at a single site in Boston, USA, between 29 July and 7 August 2020. Ad26.COV2.S was a replication-incompetent adenovirus type 26 vector expressing a prefusion-stabilized SARS-CoV-2 spike protein from the original Wuhan strain.

Note on this clone: Its target antigen remains unknown. No much larger clonotype is one base removed from it; base qualities were not supplied.

Sequenced here: peripheral blood, sampled in a trial of Ad26.COV2.S vaccine versus placebo. This sequence was found in a person aged 18 to 65 who received the Ad26.COV2.S COVID-19 vaccine or a placebo. Here the chain combines TRBV28 and TRBJ2-3; the best D guess is TRBD2, with 5 bases matching. The CDR3 region reads CASRWTLRSTDTQYF. The nucleotide sequence reads as follows: TGTGCCAGCAGGTGGACTCTTCGTAGCACAGATACGCAGTATTTT. Extended through the reference TRBV28 and TRBJ2-3 proteins, this CDR3 yields the full variable domain: DVKVTQSSRYLVKRTGEKVFLECVQDMDHENMFWYRQDPGLGLRLIYFSYDVKMKEKGDIPEGYSVSREKKERFSLILESASTNQTSMYLCASRWTLRSTDTQYFGPGTRLTVL.